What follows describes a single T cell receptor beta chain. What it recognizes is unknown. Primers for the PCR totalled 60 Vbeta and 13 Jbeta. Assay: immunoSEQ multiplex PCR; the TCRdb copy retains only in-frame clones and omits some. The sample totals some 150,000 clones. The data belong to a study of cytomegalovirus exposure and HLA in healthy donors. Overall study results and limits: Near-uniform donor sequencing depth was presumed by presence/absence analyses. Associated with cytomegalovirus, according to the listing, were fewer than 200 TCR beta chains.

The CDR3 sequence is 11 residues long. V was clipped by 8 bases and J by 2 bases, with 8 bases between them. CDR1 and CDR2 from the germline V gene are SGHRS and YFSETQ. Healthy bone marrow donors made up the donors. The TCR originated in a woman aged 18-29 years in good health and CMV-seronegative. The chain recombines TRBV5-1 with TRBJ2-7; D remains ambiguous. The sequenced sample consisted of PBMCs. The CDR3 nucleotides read TGCGCCAGTTCGGCGGCCTACGAGCAGTACTTC. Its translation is CASSAAYEQYF.